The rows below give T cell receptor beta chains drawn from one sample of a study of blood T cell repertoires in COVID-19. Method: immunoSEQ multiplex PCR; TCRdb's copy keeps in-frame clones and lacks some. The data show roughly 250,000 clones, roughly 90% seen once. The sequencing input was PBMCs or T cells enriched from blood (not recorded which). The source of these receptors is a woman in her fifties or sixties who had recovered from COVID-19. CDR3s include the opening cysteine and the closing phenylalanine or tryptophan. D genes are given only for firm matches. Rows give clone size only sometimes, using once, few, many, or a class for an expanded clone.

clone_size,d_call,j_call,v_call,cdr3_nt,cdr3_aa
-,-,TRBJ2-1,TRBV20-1,TGCAGTGCTAGTGCAACTCCGGGACCCATGCTGGGGGGGCAGTTCTTC,CSASATPGPMLGGQFF
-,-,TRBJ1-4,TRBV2,TGTGCCAGCTCGGAGGGCGGCCTGGCCGTCGCAACTAATGAAAAACTGTTTTTT,CASSEGGLAVATNEKLFF
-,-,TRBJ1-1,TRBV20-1,TGCAGTGCGCGGAGTGAGATAAGCGCTTTCTTT,CSARSEISAFF
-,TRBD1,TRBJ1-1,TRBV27,TGTGCCAGCAAACACCCCTGGGGCAGGGGGCGAAGAGAGGGCACTGAAGCTTTCTTT,CASKHPWGRGRREGTEAFF
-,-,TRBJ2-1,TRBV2,TGTGCCAGCAGTGTTTTAAATGAGCAGTTCTTC,CASSVLNEQFF
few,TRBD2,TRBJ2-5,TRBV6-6,TGTGCGTCTAGCGGGAGGGTCAACCAAGAGACCCAGTACTTC,CASSGRVNQETQYF
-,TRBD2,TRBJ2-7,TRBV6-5,TGTGCCAGCAGAAGAGGGACTAGCGGGAGTTACGAGCAGTACTTC,CASRRGTSGSYEQYF
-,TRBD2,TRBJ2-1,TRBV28,TGTGCCAGCACCCCCGCGGGAGGGGATGAGCAGTTCTTC,CASTPAGGDEQFF
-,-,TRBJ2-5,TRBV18,TGTGCCAGCTCCCAGCGAGGTTTACAAGAGACCCAGTACTTC,CASSQRGLQETQYF
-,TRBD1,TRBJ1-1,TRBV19,TGTGCCACAGTCCGACAGGGACGGAACACTGAAGCTTTCTTT,CATVRQGRNTEAFF
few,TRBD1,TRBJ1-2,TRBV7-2,TGTGCCAGCAGCTTAGCGGGGACAGATTTCTATGGCTACACCTTC,CASSLAGTDFYGYTF
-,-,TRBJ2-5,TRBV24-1,TGTGCCACCAGTGATTGGGGGAGGGAGACCCAGTACTTC,CATSDWGRETQYF
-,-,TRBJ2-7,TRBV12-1,TGTGCCAGCATAAAGGGACTAGCGGGAGTTTACGAGCAGTACTTC,CASIKGLAGVYEQYF
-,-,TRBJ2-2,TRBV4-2,TGTGCCAGCAGCCCTACCCGCTCAGGGGTGAACGGGGAGCTGTTTTTT,CASSPTRSGVNGELFF
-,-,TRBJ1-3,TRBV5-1,TGCGCCAGCAGCTTTGAAGCAGGAGGAAACACCATATATTTT,CASSFEAGGNTIYF
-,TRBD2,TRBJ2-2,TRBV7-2,TGTGCCAGCAGCTTAAGACTAGCGGGAACCGGGGAGCTGTTTTTT,CASSLRLAGTGELFF
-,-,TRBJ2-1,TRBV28,TGTGCCAGCAGTTTAACTAGCAAGTCGTACAATGAGCAGTTCTTC,CASSLTSKSYNEQFF
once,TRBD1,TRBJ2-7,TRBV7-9,TGTGCCAGCAGCCCACCGGGACAGGGGCCAATCTACGAGCAGTACTTC,CASSPPGQGPIYEQYF
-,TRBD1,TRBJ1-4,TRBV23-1,TGCGCCAGCAGTCATCCCGGGACAGGGACTATTAATGAAAAACTGTTTTTT,CASSHPGTGTINEKLFF
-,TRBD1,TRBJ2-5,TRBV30,TGTGCCAGAGACATCTCAGGGGGAGAGACCCAGTACTTC,CARDISGGETQYF
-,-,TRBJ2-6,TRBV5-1,TGCGCCAGCAGCCCCGGGTCTGGGGCCAACGTCCTGACTTTC,CASSPGSGANVLTF
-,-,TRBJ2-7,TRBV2,TGTGCCAGCAGTGGTGTAGGAGCCTACGAGCAGTACTTC,CASSGVGAYEQYF
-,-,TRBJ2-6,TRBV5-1,TGCGCCAGCAGCCGGGTACCTGCCGGGGCCAACGTCCTGACTTTC,CASSRVPAGANVLTF
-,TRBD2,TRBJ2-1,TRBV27,TGTGCCAGCAGTTTACTGGGTGCTAGCGGGAGGTACAATGAGCAGTTCTTC,CASSLLGASGRYNEQFF
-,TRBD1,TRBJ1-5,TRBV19,TGTGCCAGTACTTGGGGACAGGGAAGCAATCAGCCCCAGCATTTT,CASTWGQGSNQPQHF
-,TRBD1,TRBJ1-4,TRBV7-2,TGTGCCAGCAGCCTTCGGGACAGGGGGCTTTCGGAAAAACTGTTTTTT,CASSLRDRGLSEKLFF
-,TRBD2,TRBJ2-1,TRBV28,TGTGCCAGCCTACCGGGAGGGCAGGGCTCCTACAATGAGCAGTTCTTC,CASLPGGQGSYNEQFF
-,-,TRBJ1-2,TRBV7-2,TGTGCCAGCAGCCACCTCCTCCCTACCGGTCAAGGCTACACCTTC,CASSHLLPTGQGYTF
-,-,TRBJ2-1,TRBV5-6,TGTGCCAGCAGCTTGGGAGGTAATGAGCAGTTCTTC,CASSLGGNEQFF
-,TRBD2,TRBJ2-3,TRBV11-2,TGTGCCAGCAGCTCCCAAGCGGGAAGTATTCCCCATACGCAGTATTTT,CASSSQAGSIPHTQYF
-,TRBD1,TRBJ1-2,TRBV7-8,TGTGCCAGCAGCTGGGTACAGGGGCGTCGCCTTAATAACTATGGCTACACCTTC,CASSWVQGRRLNNYGYTF
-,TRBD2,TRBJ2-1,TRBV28,TGTGCCACCGCGGATATAGCGGGAGTTTTCCATGAGCAGTTCTTC,CATADIAGVFHEQFF
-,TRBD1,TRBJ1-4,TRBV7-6,TGTGCCAGCAGCTTACAGGCCGGGACAGATGAAAAACTGTTTTTT,CASSLQAGTDEKLFF
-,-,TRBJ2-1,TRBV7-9,TGTGCCAGCAGCTATTACCGAGATGAGCAGTTCTTC,CASSYYRDEQFF
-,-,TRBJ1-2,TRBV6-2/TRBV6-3,TGTGCCAGCAGTTACGGGCAGTATCTTAACTATGGCTACACCTTC,CASSYGQYLNYGYTF
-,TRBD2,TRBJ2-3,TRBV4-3,TGCGCCAGCAGCCAAGTCGTCTATTGGACTAGCGGGAGGACAGATACGCAGTATTTT,CASSQVVYWTSGRTDTQYF
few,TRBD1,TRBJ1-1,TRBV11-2,TGTGCCAGCAGCCCTTTGACAGGGGGCTTAAAGAGTGCTACTGAAGCTTTCTTT,CASSPLTGGLKSATEAFF
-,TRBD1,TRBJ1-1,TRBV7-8,TGTGCCAGCAGCTTAGCTCTACAGGGGCGCAGCACTGAAGCTTTCTTT,CASSLALQGRSTEAFF
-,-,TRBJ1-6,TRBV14,TGTGCCAGCAGCCAAGAAGGAAGACAGAGGAATTCACCCCTCCACTTT,CASSQEGRQRNSPLHF
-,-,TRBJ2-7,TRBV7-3,TGTGCCAGCAGCATAGAACGGGGATACGAGCAGTACTTC,CASSIERGYEQYF
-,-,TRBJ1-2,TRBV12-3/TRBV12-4,TGTGCCAGCAGAAAACAGGGTTTCGGGGGCTACACCTTC,CASRKQGFGGYTF
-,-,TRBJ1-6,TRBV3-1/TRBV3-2,TGTGCCAGCAGCGCAAAGACAGGTCCTAATTCACCCCTCCACTTT,CASSAKTGPNSPLHF
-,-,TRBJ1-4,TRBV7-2,TGTGCCAGCAGCTTAGCCAGTTTAGAAAAACTGTTTTTT,CASSLASLEKLFF
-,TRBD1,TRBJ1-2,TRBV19,TGTGCCAGTGGGACAGGACGGTTAGGCGGCTACACCTTC,CASGTGRLGGYTF
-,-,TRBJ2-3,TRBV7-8,TGTGCCAGCAGCCTAGGGCGTCGCGGGAAAAGCACAGATACGCAGTATTTT,CASSLGRRGKSTDTQYF
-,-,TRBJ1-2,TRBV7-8,TGTGCCAGCAGCCCGTGGAGAGCTGGCTACACCTTC,CASSPWRAGYTF
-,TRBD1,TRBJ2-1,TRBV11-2,TGTGCCAGCAGCTTAGCGGGACAGGGTATCCGGAATGAGCAGTTCTTC,CASSLAGQGIRNEQFF
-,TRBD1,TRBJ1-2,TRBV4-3,TGCGCCAGCAGCCAAGACGACAGGGGGATCTATGGCTACACCTTC,CASSQDDRGIYGYTF
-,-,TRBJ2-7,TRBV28,TGTGCCAGCATACTTCCAGGGGCCTACGAGCAGTACTTC,CASILPGAYEQYF
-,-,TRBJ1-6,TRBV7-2,TGTGCCAGCAGCCTCGTCCAGGGAAAAAATTCACCCCTCCACTTT,CASSLVQGKNSPLHF
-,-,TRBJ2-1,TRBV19,TGTGCCAGTAGTATGGGAGCGGGCTTGCTCTTC,CASSMGAGLLF
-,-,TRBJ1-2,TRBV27,TGTGCCAGCAGTTTATCGTATACAGCCTATGGCTACACCTTC,CASSLSYTAYGYTF
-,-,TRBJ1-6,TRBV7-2,TGTGCCAGCAGCTCGGAGACGCGGGCCTATAATTCACCCCTCCACTTT,CASSSETRAYNSPLHF